What follows are 2 T cell receptor beta chains derived from one specimen sequenced in a study of response to subunit inactivated influenza vaccine (dated by TCRdb to 2016 to 2018). The library relied on RT-PCR. Sequencer: Illumina HiSeq 2500. Starting from the raw public reads, TCRdb applied fastp trimming at Q25, assembled clones with MiXCR and retained in-frame beta chains. CDR3 protein duplicates are merged, each entry listing the most common genes and DNA. This sample has about 570,000 distinct CDR3 sequences in its table, and about 11% of those were observed once. The ten largest account for about 10% of the sample. These data also featured in a second study, about T cells expressing NK-cell markers. The second study's paper adds: 5'RACE template switching, by which a universal primer site and unique molecular identifiers were added, was used to make TCR beta cDNA libraries.

Sample: PBMCs from blood, taken on the day of vaccination. Receptors were obtained from a man in his fifties or sixties who received an inactivated influenza vaccine. Donor details come from another sample of the same person, matched by shared clones.

The chain uses TRBV20-1 and TRBJ2-7; D is undetermined. Germline V gene data show CDR1 as DFQATT and CDR2 as SNEGSKA (reference sequence). The ends were cut back, 6 bases at V and 1 base at J, with 13 bases in the middle. The CDR3 covers 13 residues. The CDR3 loop reads CSAAPGPSYEQYF. CDR3 nucleotides: TGCAGTGCCGCCCCAGGCCCTTCCTACGAGCAGTACTTC.

The V call is TRBV7-2, the J call TRBJ2-1; TRBD2 matches at 11 bases. Germline values: CDR1 SGHTA, CDR2 FQGNSA. This CDR3 spans 16 amino acids. Germline trimming cut 0 bases from V and 5 bases from J; bases unmatched to any gene: 3. CDR3 protein: CASSLAGLAVDNEQFF. CDR3 coding DNA: TGTGCCAGCAGCTTAGCGGGACTAGCGGTCGACAATGAGCAGTTCTTC.